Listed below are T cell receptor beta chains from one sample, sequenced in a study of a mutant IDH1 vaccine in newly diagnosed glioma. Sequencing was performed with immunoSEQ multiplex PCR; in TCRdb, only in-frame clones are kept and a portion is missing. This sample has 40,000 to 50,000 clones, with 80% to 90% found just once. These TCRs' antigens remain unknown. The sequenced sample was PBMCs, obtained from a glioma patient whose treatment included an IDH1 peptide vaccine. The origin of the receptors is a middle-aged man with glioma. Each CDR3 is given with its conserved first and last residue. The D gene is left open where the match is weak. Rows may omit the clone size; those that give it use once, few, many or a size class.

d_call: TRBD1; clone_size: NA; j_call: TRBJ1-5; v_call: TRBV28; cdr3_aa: CASSSGTGGASNQPQHF; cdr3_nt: TGTGCCAGCAGTTCCGGGACAGGGGGCGCGAGCAATCAGCCCCAGCATTTT
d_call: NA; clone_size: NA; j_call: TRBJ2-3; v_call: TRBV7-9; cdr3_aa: CASSFPGSTDTQYF; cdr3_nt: TGTGCCAGCAGCTTCCCCGGTAGCACAGATACGCAGTATTTT
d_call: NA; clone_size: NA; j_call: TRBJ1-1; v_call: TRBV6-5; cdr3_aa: CASLYSGAGATEAFF; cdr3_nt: TGTGCCAGCCTCTACTCGGGTGCCGGGGCGACTGAAGCTTTCTTT
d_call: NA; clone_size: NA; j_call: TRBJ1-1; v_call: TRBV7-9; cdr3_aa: CASSLGANTEAFF; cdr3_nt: TGTGCCAGCAGCTTAGGCGCGAACACTGAAGCTTTCTTT
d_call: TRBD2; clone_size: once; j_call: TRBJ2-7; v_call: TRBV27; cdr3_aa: CASSLGTSGIHEQYF; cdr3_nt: TGTGCCAGCAGTCTCGGGACTAGCGGGATCCACGAGCAGTACTTC
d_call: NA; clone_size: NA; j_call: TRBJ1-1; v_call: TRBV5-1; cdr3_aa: CASSLRGGTEAFF; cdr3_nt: TGCGCCAGCAGCTTGCGTGGGGGCACTGAAGCTTTCTTT
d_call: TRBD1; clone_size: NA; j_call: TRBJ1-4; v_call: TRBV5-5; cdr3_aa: CASGGQGLGDEKLFF; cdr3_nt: TGTGCCAGCGGCGGACAGGGATTGGGGGATGAAAAACTGTTTTTT
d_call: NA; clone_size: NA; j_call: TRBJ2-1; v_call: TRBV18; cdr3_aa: CASSPPQGSYEQFF; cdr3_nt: TGTGCCAGCTCACCACCGCAGGGGTCCTATGAGCAGTTCTTC
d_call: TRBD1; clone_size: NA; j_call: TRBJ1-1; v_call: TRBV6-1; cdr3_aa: CASRRTGDEAFF; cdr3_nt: TGTGCCAGCAGGAGAACAGGGGATGAAGCTTTCTTT
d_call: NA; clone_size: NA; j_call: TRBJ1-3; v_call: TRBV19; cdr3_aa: CASSIGEPGNTIYF; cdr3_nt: TGTGCCAGTAGTATCGGGGAGCCCGGAAACACCATATATTTT
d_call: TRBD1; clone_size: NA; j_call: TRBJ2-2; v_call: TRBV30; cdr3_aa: CAWTRTGNTGELFF; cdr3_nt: TGTGCCTGGACCCGGACAGGGAACACCGGGGAGCTGTTTTTT
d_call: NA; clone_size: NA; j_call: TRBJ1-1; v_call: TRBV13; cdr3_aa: CASSLGNSLNTEAFF; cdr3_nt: TGTGCCAGCAGCTTAGGCAACAGCCTGAACACTGAAGCTTTCTTT
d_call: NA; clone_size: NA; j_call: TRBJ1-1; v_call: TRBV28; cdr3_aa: CASSFSTAVLNTEAFF; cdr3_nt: TGTGCCAGCAGTTTCTCCACAGCGGTCCTGAACACTGAAGCTTTCTTT
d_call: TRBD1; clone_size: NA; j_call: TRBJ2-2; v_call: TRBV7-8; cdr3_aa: CASSSVRQGRTGELFF; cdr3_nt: TGTGCCAGCAGCTCCGTCCGACAGGGGAGAACCGGGGAGCTGTTTTTT
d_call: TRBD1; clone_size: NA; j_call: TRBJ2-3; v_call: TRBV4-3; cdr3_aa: CASSQARDRVTDTQYF; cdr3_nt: TGCGCCAGCAGCCAGGCGCGGGACAGGGTGACAGATACGCAGTATTTT
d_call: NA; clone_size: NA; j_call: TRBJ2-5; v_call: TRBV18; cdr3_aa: CASSPLSDPGYQETQYF; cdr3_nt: TGTGCCAGCTCACCCCTGTCCGACCCTGGGTACCAAGAGACCCAGTACTTC
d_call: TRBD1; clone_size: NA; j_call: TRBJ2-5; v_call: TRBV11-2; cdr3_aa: CASSFTGGETQYF; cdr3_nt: TGTGCCAGCAGCTTCACAGGGGGGGAGACCCAGTACTTC
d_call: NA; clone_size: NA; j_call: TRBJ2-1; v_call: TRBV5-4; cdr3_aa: CASSLDNNEQFF; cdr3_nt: TGTGCCAGCAGCTTGGACAACAATGAGCAGTTCTTC
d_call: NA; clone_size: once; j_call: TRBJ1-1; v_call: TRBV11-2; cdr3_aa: CASSFLQLNTEAFF; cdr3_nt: TGTGCCAGCAGCTTTCTGCAGTTGAACACTGAAGCTTTCTTT
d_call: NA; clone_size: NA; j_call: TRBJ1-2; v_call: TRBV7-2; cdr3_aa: CASSQILDAIGGYTF; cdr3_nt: TGTGCCAGCAGCCAAATCTTAGATGCTATTGGTGGCTACACCTTC
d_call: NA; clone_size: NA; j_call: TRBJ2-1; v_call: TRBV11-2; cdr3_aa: CASSPRGSGMGNEQFF; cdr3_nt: TGTGCCAGCAGCCCCCGGGGTAGTGGCATGGGGAATGAGCAGTTCTTC
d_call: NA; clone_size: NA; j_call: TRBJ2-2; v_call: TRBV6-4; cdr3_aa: CAGKEGSDTGELFF; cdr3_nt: TGTGCCGGCAAGGAGGGATCTGACACCGGGGAGCTGTTTTTT
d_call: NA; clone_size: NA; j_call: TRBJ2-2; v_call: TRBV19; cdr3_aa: CASRQGPSTGELFF; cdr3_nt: TGTGCCAGTAGACAGGGCCCCTCCACCGGGGAGCTGTTTTTT
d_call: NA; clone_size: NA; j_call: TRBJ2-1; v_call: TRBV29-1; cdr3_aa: CSPVVAPYNEQFF; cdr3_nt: TGCAGCCCGGTGGTAGCGCCGTACAATGAGCAGTTCTTC